The 32 T cell receptor beta chains below were found in one sample sequenced in a study of T cells after yellow fever vaccination. MiXCR, applied by TCRdb to the 5' RACE reads, yields one record per CDR3 protein. The data show a few hundred thousand distinct CDR3 sequences, with 10% to 15% seen just once and roughly 0.5% held by the top ten. The specimen was CD4+ T cells sorted from PBMCs, collected 45 days after the yellow fever booster vaccination. All receptors derive from a young man who received the YFV17D yellow fever vaccine.

The chain carries TRBV6-1 and TRBJ1-2; D possibly corresponds to TRBD1 (5 bases). Trimming took off 6 bases at V and 4 bases at J, with 15 bases between the two ends. Germline V gene sequence: CDR1 MNHNS, CDR2 SASEGT. The CDR3 totals 14 residues. CDR3 nucleotides: TGTGCCAGCAGAAAGGGGCCGGCCGGCTATGGCTACACCTTC. Translation gives CASRKGPAGYGYTF.

The CDR3 sequence is CASSPQRTRRIDTQYF. CDR3 in DNA: TGTGCCAGCAGCCCACAGCGGACTAGAAGAATTGATACGCAGTATTTT. The rearrangement links TRBV7-9 to TRBJ2-3, with 7 bases fitting TRBD2. The junction had 14 bases not matched to a gene; V was cut back by 5 bases and J by 6 bases. The CDR3 has 16 residues. In germline, CDR1 is SEHNR, CDR2 FQNEAQ (reference sequence).

The sample holds many counts of this clonotype. V usage is TRBV5-1 and J usage is TRBJ1-2, with TRBD1 matching over 9 bases. V dropped 0 bases and J dropped 8; count of bases not matched to a gene: 8. Germline assignment: CDR1 SGHRS and CDR2 YFSETQ. The CDR3 length is 15 residues. The CDR3 sequence: CASSLAFGQGYGYTF. The CDR3 bases are TGCGCCAGCAGCTTGGCCTTTGGACAGGGGTACGGCTACACCTTC.

The rearrangement joins TRBV11-2 to TRBJ2-1, with a tentative D call TRBD1 (6 bases). Germline-derived CDR1 and CDR2 are SGHAT and FQNNGV. Trimming cost V 5 bases and J 7 bases, with 18 bases left between them. The length of the CDR3 is 15 residues. CDR3 sequence: CASSIHWGLLNEQFF. The CDR3 DNA reads TGTGCCAGCAGCATCCATTGGGGGCTGCTAAATGAGCAGTTCTTC. Full variable domain (outside the CDR3, taken from reference TRBV11-2 and TRBJ2-1): EAGVAQSPRYKIIEKRQSVAFWCNPISGHATLYWYQQILGQGPKLLIQFQNNGVVDDSQLPKDRFSAERLKGVDSTLKIQPAKLEDSAVYLCASSIHWGLLNEQFFGPGTRLTVL.

This clonotype has just a few counts. This CDR3 is CASSQETSGRKGGELFF. In DNA, the CDR3 is TGTGCCAGCAGCCAAGAGACTAGCGGGAGGAAGGGCGGGGAGCTGTTTTTT. This chain connects TRBV4-2 to TRBJ2-2; 13 bases map to TRBD2. With V trimmed by 0 bases and J by 7 bases, 5 bases remained unmatched. The CDR3 sequence is 17 residues long. CDR1 and CDR2 (germline): LGHNA, YNFKEQ.

Only a few counts were recorded for this clonotype. This chain joins TRBV4-3 and TRBJ1-1; TRBD1 is a possible D gene (6 bases). CDR3 length equals 14 residues. With 0 bases removed from V and 11 bases from J, the gap between germline ends came to 16 bases. Looked up from germline, CDR1 is LGHNA and CDR2 is YSLEER. The CDR3 DNA reads as TGCGCCAGCAGCCAAGATTATGGGGGGGCTCCGGCTTTCTTT. Amino acids: CASSQDYGGAPAFF.

This clonotype occurred a few times. This chain uses TRBV3-1 with TRBJ2-1, with 9 bases matching TRBD2. With V trimmed by 2 bases and J by 7 bases, 6 bases remained unmatched. The CDR3 sequence is 15 residues long. Germline V gene sequence: CDR1 LGHDT, CDR2 YNNKEL (reference sequence). CDR3 residues: CASSQSSGMGNEQFF. CDR3 nucleotides: TGTGCCAGCAGCCAATCTAGCGGGATGGGGAATGAGCAGTTCTTC.

Notes on this clonotype: A clone one base away is much larger, so this may be a read error. This sequence joins TRBV7-2 and TRBJ2-5, with D maybe TRBD1 (6 bases). The CDR3 loop spans 15 amino acids. CDR1 is SGHTA and CDR2 is FQGNSA in the germline V gene. CDR3 loop: CASSRQGTLQDTQYF. As DNA, the CDR3 is TGTGCCAGCAGCCGGCAGGGGACCCTCCAAGATACCCAGTACTTC.

This clonotype has a handful of counts. The rearrangement joins TRBV7-8 to TRBJ2-7; maybe TRBD1 (6 bases). There are 13 residues in the CDR3. V was clipped by 5 bases and J by 2 bases, with 10 bases between them. CDR1 is SGHVS, CDR2 FQNEAQ, per germline. CDR3 sequence: CASSVGQPYEQYF. In nucleotides, the CDR3 is TGTGCCAGCAGCGTGGGACAACCCTACGAGCAGTACTTC.

This clonotype was seen more than once but under ten times. The chain links TRBV18 to TRBJ1-2; no clear D gene. V was shortened by 6 bases and J by 14 bases, with 10 bases between the two germline ends. CDR1 KGHSH and CDR2 LQKENI come from the germline V gene. There are 9 residues in the CDR3. The chain's CDR3 is CASSTPLTF. The CDR3 nucleotides are TGTGCCAGCTCTACACCTCTGACCTTC.

This chain connects TRBV20-1 to TRBJ2-1; 9 nucleotides match TRBD2. The junction had 10 bases not matched to a gene; V was cut back by 6 bases and J by 1 base. Germline V gene sequence: CDR1 DFQATT, CDR2 SNEGSKA (reference sequence). This CDR3 is built from 16 residues. The CDR3 protein is CSASKREARSYNEQFF. In DNA, the CDR3 is TGCAGTGCCTCAAAGCGGGAGGCACGATCCTACAATGAGCAGTTCTTC.

This sequence joins TRBV4-3 and TRBJ2-3; 7 positions match TRBD2. This CDR3 contains 20 residues. V trimming: 1 base; J trimming: 1 base; junction bases outside the gene matches: 17. Germline V gene lookup returns CDR1 LGHNA and CDR2 YSLEER. The CDR3, as DNA: TGCGCCAGCAGCCAAGTTGGCACGTCTAGCGGAGGGGTGGGCACAGATACGCAGTATTTT. Amino acid sequence: CASSQVGTSSGGVGTDTQYF.

This clonotype was detected only a few times. The chain employs TRBV7-6 and TRBJ1-3, with unresolved D. The ends were cut back, 8 bases at V and 5 bases at J, with 16 bases in the middle. Germline V gene sequence: CDR1 SGHVS, CDR2 FNYEAQ. CDR3 length: 14 amino acids. The CDR3 DNA reads TGTGCCAGCGCAGAGCTTCACGAAAGAAACACCATATATTTT. Amino acids: CASAELHERNTIYF. The whole variable domain, filled in from reference TRBV7-6 and TRBJ1-3, reads GAGVSQSPRYKVTKRGQDVALRCDPISGHVSLYWYRQALGQGPEFLTYFNYEAQQDKSGLPNDRFSAERPEGSISTLTIQRTEQRDSAMYRCASAELHERNTIYFGEGSWLTVV.

There are a few counts of this clonotype. The chain couples TRBV10-3 to TRBJ2-2; D remains ambiguous. CDR1 is ENHRY and CDR2 is SYGVKD in the germline V gene. This CDR3 is 11 amino acids long. V was pared by 6 bases and J by 5 bases, with 4 bases between. The CDR3 DNA is TGTGCCATCAGCGCAACCGGGGAGCTGTTTTTT. It codes for CAISATGELFF.

This sequence joins TRBV6-5 and TRBJ2-6; 7 positions match TRBD2. Germline CDR1 reads MNHEY; CDR2 reads SVGAGI. The CDR3 runs 15 residues. V dropped 2 bases and J dropped 2; count of bases not matched to a gene: 0. The CDR3 sequence: CASSYGRAGANVLTF. CDR3 bases: TGTGCCAGCAGTTACGGGAGGGCTGGGGCCAACGTCCTGACTTTC.

This chain joins TRBV29-1 and TRBJ2-3; tentative D call: TRBD1 (6 bases). The CDR3 extends over 14 amino acids. The germline V and J ends were trimmed by 4 bases and 2 bases, with 13 bases remaining between them. Germline CDR1 SQVTM, CDR2 ANQGSEA. CDR3 protein: CSVGQVLFTDTQYF. The CDR3 coding sequence is TGCAGCGTTGGACAGGTCCTTTTCACAGATACGCAGTATTTT.

The chain employs TRBV28 and TRBJ2-7; 8 bases map to TRBD2. Germline assignment: CDR1 MDHEN and CDR2 SYDVKM. J gave up 2 bases and V 7 bases, and 7 bases lay outside the gene matches. CDR3 length: 14 residues. The CDR3 DNA reads TGTGCCAGCACTAGCGGGCAGCTTACCTACGAGCAGTACTTC. Protein product: CASTSGQLTYEQYF.

This clonotype was counted at least ten times. This chain joins TRBV10-3 and TRBJ2-1, with a weak D call TRBD2 (5 bases). Germline loops: CDR1 ENHRY, CDR2 SYGVKD. Trimming left V 2 bases short and J 3 bases short, with 8 bases between. The CDR3 is 14 amino acids. The CDR3 DNA reads as TGTGCCATCAGTGAGAGGGCGGGCTACAATGAGCAGTTCTTC. Protein sequence: CAISERAGYNEQFF.

This clonotype was picked up a small number of times. This chain links TRBV4-2 with TRBJ2-7; 10 positions agree with TRBD2. With 1 base clipped from V and 2 bases from J, the junction kept 2 bases outside the gene matches. The germline V gene encodes CDR1 LGHNA and CDR2 YNFKEQ. The CDR3 is made up of 15 amino acids. CDR3 region: CASSQALAGAYEQYF. Here the CDR3 DNA reads TGTGCCAGCAGCCAAGCGCTAGCGGGAGCCTACGAGCAGTACTTC.

This chain links TRBV28 with TRBJ2-7; TRBD1 or TRBD2 may be the D gene (5 bases each). V lost 2 bases and J 3 bases, leaving 20 bases between the germline ends. This CDR3 spans 17 amino acids. CDR1 is MDHEN, CDR2 SYDVKM, per germline. The chain's CDR3 is CASSLGTARWGLYEQYF. The CDR3 region has the DNA TGTGCCAGCAGTTTAGGGACCGCACGCTGGGGCCTCTACGAGCAGTACTTC.

This sequence joins TRBV14 and TRBJ2-5; 8 bases line up with TRBD1. The germline CDR1 and CDR2 sequences are SGHDN and FVKESK. This CDR3 region has 14 residues. The junction had 5 bases not matched to a gene; V was cut back by 4 bases and J by 4 bases. The DNA of the CDR3 is TGTGCCAGCAGCCCGCGGACAGGGCGAGAGACCCAGTACTTC. Protein sequence: CASSPRTGRETQYF. The complete variable domain, with remaining parts taken from reference TRBV14 and TRBJ2-5, reads EAGVTQFPSHSVIEKGQTVTLRCDPISGHDNLYWYRRVMGKEIKFLLHFVKESKQDESGMPNNRFLAERTGGTYSTLKVQPAELEDSGVYFCASSPRTGRETQYFGPGTRLLVL.

The rearrangement joins TRBV6-5 to TRBJ2-7; the D gene is possibly TRBD2 (6 bases). This CDR3 region has 11 residues. Per germline, CDR1 MNHEY and CDR2 SVGAGI. Between the trimmed V and J ends, which lost 8 bases and 4 bases, there was a span of 9 bases. Here the CDR3 reads CASFRGYEQYF. DNA of the CDR3: TGTGCCAGCTTCCGGGGGTACGAGCAGTACTTC.

The chain uses TRBV5-1 and TRBJ2-7, with 8 positions matching TRBD1. This CDR3 is 11 amino acids long. Looked up from germline, CDR1 is SGHRS and CDR2 is YFSETQ. With V trimmed by 5 bases and J by 9 bases, 4 bases remained unmatched. CDR3 bases: TGCGCCAGCAGTTTGACAGGGGTGCAGTACTTC. This sequence encodes CASSLTGVQYF.

This clonotype showed up many times. The V and J genes are TRBV12-3 or TRBV12-4 and TRBJ2-5; 9 nucleotides agree with TRBD1. The CDR3 spans 13 residues. V lost 5 bases to trimming and J lost 4 bases; unmatched junction nucleotides: 2. The CDR3 DNA reads as TGTGCCAGCAGTCGACAGGGGGTAGAGACCCAGTACTTC. This sequence encodes CASSRQGVETQYF.

There are a few counts of this clonotype. The chain combines TRBV5-1 with TRBJ1-1, with no clear D. This CDR3 contains 11 residues. Trimming cost V 7 bases and J 2 bases, with 6 bases left between them. Germline CDR1 SGHRS, CDR2 YFSETQ. CDR3 bases: TGCGCCAGCGCAGCTAACACTGAAGCTTTCTTT. Its translation: CASAANTEAFF.

The chain recombines TRBV6-2 or TRBV6-3 with TRBJ2-2; D not certain. The CDR3 is 16 residues long. V lost 6 bases to trimming and J lost 0 bases, with 14 bases between them. The germline V gene encodes CDR1 MNHEY and CDR2 SVGEGT. CDR3 protein: CASRESGSANTGELFF. The DNA for the CDR3 is TGTGCCAGCAGAGAGAGTGGATCTGCGAACACCGGGGAGCTGTTTTTT.

The table lists this clonotype with a few counts. The CDR3 region has the DNA TGTGCCAGCAGCAAAGGACAGATCTCCTACAATGAGCAGTTCTTC. This translates into CASSKGQISYNEQFF. The chain is built from TRBV21-1 and TRBJ2-1. TRBV21-1 is annotated as a pseudogene. The CDR3 sequence is 15 residues long.

The CDR3 protein is CASKPAAGETQYF. In DNA form, the CDR3 reads TGTGCCAGCAAACCAGCAGCGGGGGAGACCCAGTACTTC. The J gene is TRBJ2-5, the V gene TRBV6-2 or TRBV6-3, with 7 bases identical to TRBD2. The junction had 7 bases not matched to a gene; V was cut back by 7 bases and J by 5 bases. Germline CDR1 is MNHEY and CDR2 is SVGEGT. The CDR3 is 13 amino acids.

This clonotype was observed a few times. The chain employs TRBV3-1 and TRBJ2-7; TRBD2 matches at 10 bases. This CDR3 comprises 15 residues. Germline V lookup: CDR1 LGHDT, CDR2 YNNKEL (reference sequence). Unmatched junction bases numbered 13, after V lost 7 bases and J lost 7 bases. Here the CDR3 reads CASKESGRAKDEQYF. CDR3 nucleotides: TGTGCCAGCAAGGAGAGCGGGAGGGCCAAAGATGAGCAGTACTTC.

This clonotype was detected ten times or more. The V call is TRBV7-9, the J call TRBJ2-3; D gene unclear. Trimming took 2 bases from V and 1 from J, leaving 4 bases between them. Germline values: CDR1 SEHNR, CDR2 FQNEAQ (reference sequence). The CDR3 is 13 residues long. Written as DNA, the CDR3 is TGTGCCAGCAGCTTACAGGGCACAGATACGCAGTATTTT. Protein sequence: CASSLQGTDTQYF.

The CDR3: CASSPQDGQGTEAFF. DNA of the CDR3: TGTGCCAGCAGTCCCCAAGACGGACAGGGCACTGAAGCTTTCTTT. The genes are TRBV12-3 or TRBV12-4 and TRBJ1-1, with 8 bases matching TRBD1. Trimming took 5 bases from V and 4 from J; bases not matched to a gene: 9. This CDR3 region has 15 residues.

This clonotype was found a few times. The rearrangement links TRBV7-2 to TRBJ2-2; 8 positions agree with TRBD2. This CDR3 has 12 amino acids. Germline assignment: CDR1 SGHTA and CDR2 FQGNSA. CDR3 sequence: CVGGANTGELFF. CDR3 bases: TGTGTCGGGGGGGCGAACACCGGGGAGCTGTTTTTT.